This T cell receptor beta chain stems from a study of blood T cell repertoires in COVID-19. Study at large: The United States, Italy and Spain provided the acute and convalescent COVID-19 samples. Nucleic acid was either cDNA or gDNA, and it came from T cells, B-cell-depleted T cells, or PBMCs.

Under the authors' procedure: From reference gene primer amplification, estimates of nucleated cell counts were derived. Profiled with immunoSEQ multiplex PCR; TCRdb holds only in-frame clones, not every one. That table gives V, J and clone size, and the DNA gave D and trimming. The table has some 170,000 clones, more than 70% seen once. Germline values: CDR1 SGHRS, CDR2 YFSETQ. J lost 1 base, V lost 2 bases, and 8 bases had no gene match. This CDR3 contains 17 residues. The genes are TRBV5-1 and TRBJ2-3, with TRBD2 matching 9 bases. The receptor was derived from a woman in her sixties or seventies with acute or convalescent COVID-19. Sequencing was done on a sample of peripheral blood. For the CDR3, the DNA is TGCGCCAGCAGCTTATTTCTAGCGGGAAGCGGCACAGATACGCAGTATTTT. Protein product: CASSLFLAGSGTDTQYF. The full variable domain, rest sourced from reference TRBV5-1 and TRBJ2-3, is KAGVTQTPRYLIKTRGQQVTLSCSPISGHRSVSWYQQTPGQGLQFLFEYFSETQRNKGNFPGRFSGRQFSNSRSEMNVSTLELGDSALYLCASSLFLAGSGTDTQYFGPGTRLTVL.